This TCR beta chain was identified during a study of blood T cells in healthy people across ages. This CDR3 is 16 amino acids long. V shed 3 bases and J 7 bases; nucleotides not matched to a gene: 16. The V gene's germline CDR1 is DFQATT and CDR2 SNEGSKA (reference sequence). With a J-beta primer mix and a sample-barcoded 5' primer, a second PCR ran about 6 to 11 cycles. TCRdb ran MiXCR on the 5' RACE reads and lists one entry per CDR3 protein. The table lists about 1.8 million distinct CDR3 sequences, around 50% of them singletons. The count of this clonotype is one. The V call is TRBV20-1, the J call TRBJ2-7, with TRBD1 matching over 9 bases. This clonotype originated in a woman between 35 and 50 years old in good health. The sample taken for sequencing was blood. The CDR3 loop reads CSASWTGAFVGNEQYF. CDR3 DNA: TGCAGTGCTAGCTGGACAGGGGCTTTCGTGGGCAATGAGCAGTACTTC.